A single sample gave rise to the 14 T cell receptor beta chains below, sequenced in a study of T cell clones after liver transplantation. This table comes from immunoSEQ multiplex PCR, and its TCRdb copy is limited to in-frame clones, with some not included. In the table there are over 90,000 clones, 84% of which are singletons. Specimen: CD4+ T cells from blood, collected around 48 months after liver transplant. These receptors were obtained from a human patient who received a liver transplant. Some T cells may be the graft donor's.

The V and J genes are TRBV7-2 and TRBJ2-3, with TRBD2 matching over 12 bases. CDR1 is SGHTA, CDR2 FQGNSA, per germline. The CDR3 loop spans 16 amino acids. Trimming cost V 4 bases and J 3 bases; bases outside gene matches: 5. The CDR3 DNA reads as TGTGCCAGCAGCTCACTAGCGGGAGGCATTACAGATACGCAGTATTTT. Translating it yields CASSSLAGGITDTQYF.

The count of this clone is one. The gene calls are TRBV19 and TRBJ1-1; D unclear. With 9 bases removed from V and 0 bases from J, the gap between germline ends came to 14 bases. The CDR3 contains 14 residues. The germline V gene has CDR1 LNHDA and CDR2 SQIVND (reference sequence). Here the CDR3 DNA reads TGTGCCAGCCGTATACGCTCGATGAACACTGAAGCTTTCTTT. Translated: CASRIRSMNTEAFF.

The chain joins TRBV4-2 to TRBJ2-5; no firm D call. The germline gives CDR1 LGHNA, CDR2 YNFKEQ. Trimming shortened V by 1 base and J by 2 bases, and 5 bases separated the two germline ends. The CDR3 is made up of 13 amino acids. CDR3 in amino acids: CASSQVQQETQYF. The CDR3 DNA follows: TGTGCCAGCAGCCAAGTACAGCAAGAGACCCAGTACTTC.

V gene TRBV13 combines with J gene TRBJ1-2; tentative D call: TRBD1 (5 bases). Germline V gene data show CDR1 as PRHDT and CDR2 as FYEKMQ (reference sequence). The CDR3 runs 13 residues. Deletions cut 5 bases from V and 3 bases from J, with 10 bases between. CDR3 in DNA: TGTGCCAGCAGCCCACAGGTGGACTATGGCTACACCTTC. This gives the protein CASSPQVDYGYTF.

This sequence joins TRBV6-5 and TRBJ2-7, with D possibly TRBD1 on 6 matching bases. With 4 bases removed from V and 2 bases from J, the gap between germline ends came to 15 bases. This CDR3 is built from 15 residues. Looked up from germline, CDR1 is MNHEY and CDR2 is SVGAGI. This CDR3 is CASSSPRGIAYEQYF. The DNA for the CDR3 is TGTGCCAGCAGTTCCCCCAGGGGTATCGCCTACGAGCAGTACTTC.

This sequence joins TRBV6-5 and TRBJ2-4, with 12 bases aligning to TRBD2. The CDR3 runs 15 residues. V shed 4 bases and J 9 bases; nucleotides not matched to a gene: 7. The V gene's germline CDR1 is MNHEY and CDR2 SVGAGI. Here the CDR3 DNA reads TGTGCCAGCAGTTCGGCTAGCGGGGGGGCCGGCATTCAGTACTTC. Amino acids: CASSSASGGAGIQYF.

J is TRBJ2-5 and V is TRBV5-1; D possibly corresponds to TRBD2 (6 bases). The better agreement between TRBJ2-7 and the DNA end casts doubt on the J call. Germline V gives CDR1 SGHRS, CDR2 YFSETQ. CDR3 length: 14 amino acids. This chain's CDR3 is CASSLAQAGREQYF. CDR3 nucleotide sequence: TGCGCCAGCAGCTTGGCACAGGCGGGACGCGAGCAGTACTTC.

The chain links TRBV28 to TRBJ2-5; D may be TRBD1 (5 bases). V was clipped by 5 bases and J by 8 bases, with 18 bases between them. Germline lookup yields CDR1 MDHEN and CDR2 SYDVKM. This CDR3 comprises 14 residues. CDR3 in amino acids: CASSPPTEEGTQYF. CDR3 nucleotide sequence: TGTGCCAGCAGTCCTCCGACAGAGGAAGGTACCCAGTACTTC.

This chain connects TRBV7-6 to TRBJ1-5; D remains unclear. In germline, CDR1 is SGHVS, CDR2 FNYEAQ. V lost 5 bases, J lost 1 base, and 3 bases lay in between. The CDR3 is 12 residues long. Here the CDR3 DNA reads TGTGCCAGCAGCGCCAGCAATCAGCCCCAGCATTTT. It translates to CASSASNQPQHF.

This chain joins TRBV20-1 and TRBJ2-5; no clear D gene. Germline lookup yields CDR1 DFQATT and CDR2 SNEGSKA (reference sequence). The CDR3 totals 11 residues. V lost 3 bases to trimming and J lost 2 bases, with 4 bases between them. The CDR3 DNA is TGCAGTGCTAGGCCACAAGAGACCCAGTACTTC. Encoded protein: CSARPQETQYF.

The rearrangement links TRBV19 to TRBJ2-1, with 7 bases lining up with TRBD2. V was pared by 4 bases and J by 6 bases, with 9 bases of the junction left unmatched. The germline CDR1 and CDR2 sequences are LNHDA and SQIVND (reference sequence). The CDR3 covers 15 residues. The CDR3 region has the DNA TGTGCCAGTAGTAAGGCGGGAGCGAGGAGCAATGAGCAGTTCTTC. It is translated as CASSKAGARSNEQFF.

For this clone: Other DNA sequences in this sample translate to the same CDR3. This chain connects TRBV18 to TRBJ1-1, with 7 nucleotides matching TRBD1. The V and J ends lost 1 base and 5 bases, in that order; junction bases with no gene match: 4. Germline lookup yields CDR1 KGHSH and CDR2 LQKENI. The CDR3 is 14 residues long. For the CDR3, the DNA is TGTGCCAGCTCACCACAGGGGGCTGGAACTGAAGCTTTCTTT. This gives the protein CASSPQGAGTEAFF.

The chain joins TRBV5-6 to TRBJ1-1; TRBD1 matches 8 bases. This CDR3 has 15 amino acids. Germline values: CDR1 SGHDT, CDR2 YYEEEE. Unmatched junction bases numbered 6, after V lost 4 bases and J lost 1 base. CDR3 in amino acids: CASSVQGASNTEAFF. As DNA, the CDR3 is TGTGCCAGCAGCGTGCAGGGGGCGTCGAACACTGAAGCTTTCTTT.

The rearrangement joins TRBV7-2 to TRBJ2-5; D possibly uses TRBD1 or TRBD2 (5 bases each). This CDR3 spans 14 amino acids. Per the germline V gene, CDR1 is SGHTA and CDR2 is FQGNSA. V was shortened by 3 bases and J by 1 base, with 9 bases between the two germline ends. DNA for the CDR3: TGTGCCAGCAGCTTTACAGGACTCCAAGAGACCCAGTACTTC. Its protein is CASSFTGLQETQYF.